These 9 T cell receptor beta chains were sequenced from one sample in a study of a mutant IDH1 vaccine in newly diagnosed glioma. Their target antigens are unknown. Time point in this sample: week 35, safety follow-up. Doses comprised 300 ug of mutant IDH1 20-mer peptide each, plus topical imiquimod. Sequencing was performed with immunoSEQ multiplex PCR; in TCRdb, only in-frame clones are kept and a portion is missing. In the table there are 60,000 to 65,000 clones, more than 80% of which are singletons. This specimen consisted of PBMCs, obtained from a glioma patient whose treatment included an IDH1 peptide vaccine. The source of these receptors is a man aged 35 to 55 with glioma.

This chain links TRBV5-4 with TRBJ2-3; 15 bases agree with TRBD2. Trimming removed 3 bases from V and 3 bases from J; junction bases left unmatched: 14. The CDR3 is 20 residues long. Germline-derived CDR1 and CDR2 are SGHNT and YYREEE (reference sequence). This CDR3 is CASSSESRTGLAGGTDTQYF. CDR3 nucleotides: TGTGCCAGCAGCTCGGAATCGAGGACGGGACTAGCGGGAGGAACAGATACGCAGTATTTT.

The chain links TRBV19 to TRBJ2-3; 9 bases are a match to TRBD2. This CDR3 spans 15 amino acids. Trimming took 3 bases from V and 7 from J; bases not matched to a gene: 8. CDR1 is LNHDA, CDR2 SQIVND, per germline (reference sequence). CDR3 sequence reads: CASSIPAGGPNTQYF. CDR3 nucleotides: TGTGCCAGTAGTATCCCCGCGGGGGGGCCGAATACGCAGTATTTT.

This sequence joins TRBV11-2 and TRBJ2-1; a possible D gene is TRBD1 (6 bases). Per germline, CDR1 SGHAT and CDR2 FQNNGV. The ends were cut back, 0 bases at V and 14 bases at J, with 11 bases in the middle. This CDR3 has 12 amino acids. CDR3: CASSLELGTKFF. CDR3 nucleotide sequence: TGTGCCAGCAGCTTAGAACTGGGGACAAAGTTCTTC.

The chain couples TRBV30 to TRBJ2-1, with D perhaps TRBD2 (6 bases). Trimming left V 2 bases short and J 7 bases short, with 12 bases between. Germline V lookup: CDR1 GTSNPN, CDR2 SVGIG (reference sequence). The length of the CDR3 is 13 residues. Here the CDR3 reads CAWSTGLANEQFF. CDR3 bases: TGTGCCTGGAGTACGGGACTTGCGAATGAGCAGTTCTTC.

Here the CDR3 DNA reads TGTGCCAGCAGCTCGCAGGTGAACACCGGGGAGCTGTTTTTT. Protein: CASSSQVNTGELFF. The rearrangement joins TRBV11-2 to TRBJ2-2; D unclear. Trimming took 4 bases from V and 1 from J, leaving 7 bases between them. Germline V gene sequence: CDR1 SGHAT, CDR2 FQNNGV. The CDR3 is made up of 14 amino acids. The full variable domain, in which reference TRBV11-2 and TRBJ2-2 provide the parts outside the CDR3, is EAGVAQSPRYKIIEKRQSVAFWCNPISGHATLYWYQQILGQGPKLLIQFQNNGVVDDSQLPKDRFSAERLKGVDSTLKIQPAKLEDSAVYLCASSSQVNTGELFFGEGSRLTVL.

This clone was seen only a few times. The CDR3 reads CAWKRSRGAGTEAFF. DNA for the CDR3: TGTGCCTGGAAACGTAGCAGGGGTGCAGGCACTGAAGCTTTCTTT. The rearrangement uses TRBV30 and TRBJ1-1, with D possibly matching TRBD1 (6 bases). Trimming stripped 4 bases from V and 4 bases from J, with 19 bases between. The CDR3 is 15 amino acids. Germline CDR1 GTSNPN, CDR2 SVGIG (reference sequence). The whole variable domain, filled in from reference TRBV30 and TRBJ1-1, reads SQTIHQWPATLVQPVGSPLSLECTVEGTSNPNLYWYRQAAGRGLQLLFYSVGIGQISSEVPQNLSASRPQDRQFILSSKKLLLSDSGFYLCAWKRSRGAGTEAFFGQGTRLTVV.

The chain is built from TRBV27 and TRBJ2-7; maybe TRBD1 (5 bases). Germline loops: CDR1 MNHEY, CDR2 SMNVEV (reference sequence). Trimming left V 3 bases short and J 3 bases short, with 12 bases between. The CDR3 loop spans 14 amino acids. The CDR3 sequence is CASSLTALLYEQYF. CDR3 DNA sequence: TGTGCCAGCAGTTTGACAGCTCTACTCTACGAGCAGTACTTC.

This clone occurred a few times. The genes are TRBV7-2 and TRBJ2-1; 12 bases align to TRBD2. The CDR3 length is 16 residues. Per germline, CDR1 SGHTA and CDR2 FQGNSA. V shed 2 bases and J 1 base; nucleotides not matched to a gene: 0. The CDR3 bases are TGTGCCAGCAGCTTACTAGCGGGAGGGTCCTACAATGAGCAGTTCTTC. Its protein is CASSLLAGGSYNEQFF.

The CDR3 DNA reads TGCAGCGTTGAAGTTCTGGCAGGGGAGAGGCAAGAGACCCAGTACTTC. This translates into CSVEVLAGERQETQYF. The rearrangement uses TRBV29-1 and TRBJ2-5, with D possibly TRBD1 on 6 matching bases. Trimming pared 1 base from V and 2 bases from J, leaving 17 bases between. Germline-derived CDR1 and CDR2 are SQVTM and ANQGSEA. The CDR3 spans 16 residues.